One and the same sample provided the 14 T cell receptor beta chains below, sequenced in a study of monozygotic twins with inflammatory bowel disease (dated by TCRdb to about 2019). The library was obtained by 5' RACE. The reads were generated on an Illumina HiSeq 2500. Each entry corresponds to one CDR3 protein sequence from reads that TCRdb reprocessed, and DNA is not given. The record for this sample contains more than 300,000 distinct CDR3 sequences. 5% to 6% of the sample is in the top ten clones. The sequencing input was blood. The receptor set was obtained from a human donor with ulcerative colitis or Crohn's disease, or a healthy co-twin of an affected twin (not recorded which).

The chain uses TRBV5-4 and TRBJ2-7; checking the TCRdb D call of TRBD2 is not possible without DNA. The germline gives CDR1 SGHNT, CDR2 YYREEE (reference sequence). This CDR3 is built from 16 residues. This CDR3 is CASSYAGLVRTPEQYF.

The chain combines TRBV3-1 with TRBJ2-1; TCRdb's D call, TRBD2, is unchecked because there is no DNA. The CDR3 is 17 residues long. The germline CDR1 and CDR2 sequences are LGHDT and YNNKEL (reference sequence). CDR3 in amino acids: CASSQIPSGSSYNEQFF.

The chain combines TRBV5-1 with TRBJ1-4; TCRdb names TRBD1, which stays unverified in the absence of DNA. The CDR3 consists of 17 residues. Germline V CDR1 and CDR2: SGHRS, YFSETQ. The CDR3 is CASSSNTFAQKNEKLFF.

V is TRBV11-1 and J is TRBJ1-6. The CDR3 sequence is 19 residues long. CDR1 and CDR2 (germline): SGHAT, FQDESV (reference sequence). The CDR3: CASSLKPKGPSSYNSPLHF.

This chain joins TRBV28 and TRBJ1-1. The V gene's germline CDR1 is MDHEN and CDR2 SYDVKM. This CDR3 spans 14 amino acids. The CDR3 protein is CASSPWASNTEAFF.

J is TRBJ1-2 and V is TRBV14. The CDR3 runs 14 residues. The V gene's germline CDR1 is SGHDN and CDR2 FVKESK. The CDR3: CASSQDRGRGGYTF.

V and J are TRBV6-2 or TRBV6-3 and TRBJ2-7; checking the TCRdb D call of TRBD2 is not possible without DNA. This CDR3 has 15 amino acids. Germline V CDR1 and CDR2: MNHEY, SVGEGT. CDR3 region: CASSGPGKGTDEQYF.

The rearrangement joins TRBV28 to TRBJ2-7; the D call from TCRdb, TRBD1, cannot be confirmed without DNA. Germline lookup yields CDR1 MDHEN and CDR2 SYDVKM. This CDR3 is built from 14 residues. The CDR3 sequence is CASSLLRDRDEQYF.

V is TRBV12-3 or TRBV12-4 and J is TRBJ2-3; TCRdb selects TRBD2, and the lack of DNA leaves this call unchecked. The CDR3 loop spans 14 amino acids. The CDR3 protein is CASSDLAGVDTQYF.

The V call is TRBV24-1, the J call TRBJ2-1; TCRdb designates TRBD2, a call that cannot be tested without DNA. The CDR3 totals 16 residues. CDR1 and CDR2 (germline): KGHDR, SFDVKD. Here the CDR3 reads CATSGFRSGRLNEQFF.

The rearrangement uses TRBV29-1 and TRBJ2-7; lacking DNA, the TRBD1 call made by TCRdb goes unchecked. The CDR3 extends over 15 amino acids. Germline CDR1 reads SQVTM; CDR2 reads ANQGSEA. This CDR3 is CSVEGAGGLHYEQYF.

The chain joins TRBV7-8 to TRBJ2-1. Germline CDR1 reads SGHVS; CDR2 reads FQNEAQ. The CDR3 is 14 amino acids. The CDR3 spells CASSRVGTYNEQFF.

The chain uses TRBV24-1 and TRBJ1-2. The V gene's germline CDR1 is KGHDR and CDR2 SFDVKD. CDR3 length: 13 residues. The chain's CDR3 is CATSDGRDYGYTF.

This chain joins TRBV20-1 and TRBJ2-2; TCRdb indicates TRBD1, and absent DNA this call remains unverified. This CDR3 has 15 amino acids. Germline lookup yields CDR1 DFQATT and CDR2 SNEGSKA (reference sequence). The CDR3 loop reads CSVPSTHVFTGELFF.